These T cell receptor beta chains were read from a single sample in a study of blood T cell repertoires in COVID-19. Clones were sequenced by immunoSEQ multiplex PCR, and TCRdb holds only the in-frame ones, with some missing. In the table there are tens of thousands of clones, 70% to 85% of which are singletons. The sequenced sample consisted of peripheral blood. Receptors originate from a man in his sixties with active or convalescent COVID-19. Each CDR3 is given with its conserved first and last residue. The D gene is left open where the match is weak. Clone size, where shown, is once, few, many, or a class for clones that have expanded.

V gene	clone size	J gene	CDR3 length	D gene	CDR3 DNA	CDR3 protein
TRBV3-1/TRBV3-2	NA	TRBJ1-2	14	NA	TGTGCCAGCAGCCTTACAGGGAGGGACTATGGCTACACCTTC	CASSLTGRDYGYTF
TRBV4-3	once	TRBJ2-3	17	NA	TGCGCCAGCAGCCAAGATACCCCTGGAGGGTCAACAGATACGCAGTATTTT	CASSQDTPGGSTDTQYF
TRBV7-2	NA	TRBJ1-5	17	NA	TGTGCCAGCAGCTTAGTATTTCGGGCAGGGGCCGATCAGCCCCAGCATTTT	CASSLVFRAGADQPQHF
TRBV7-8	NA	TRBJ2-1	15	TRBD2	TGTGCCAGCAGCTTATCATCGGGGGGGTACAATGAGCAGTTCTTC	CASSLSSGGYNEQFF
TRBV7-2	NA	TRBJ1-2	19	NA	TGTGCCAGCAGCCCAAGGGGGGGCGCAGGAATACTCAGTAACTATGGCTACACCTTC	CASSPRGGAGILSNYGYTF
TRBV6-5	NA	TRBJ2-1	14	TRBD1	TGTGCCAGCAGGGACAGGGCCGATTACAATGAGCAGTTCTTC	CASRDRADYNEQFF
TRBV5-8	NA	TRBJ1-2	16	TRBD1	TGTGCCAGCAGGGACCCTTTGGACAGGGCAAACTATGGCTACACCTTC	CASRDPLDRANYGYTF
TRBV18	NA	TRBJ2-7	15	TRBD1	TGTGCCAGCTCACGCCACGCAGGACAGGGGTACGAGCAGTACTTC	CASSRHAGQGYEQYF
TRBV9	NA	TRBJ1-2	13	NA	TGTGCCAGCAGCGTAGGGGGGACATATGGCTACACCTTC	CASSVGGTYGYTF
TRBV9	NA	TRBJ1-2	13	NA	TGTGCCAGCAGCGCCTCCCTCGGGTATGGCTACACCTTC	CASSASLGYGYTF
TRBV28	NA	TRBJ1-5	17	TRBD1	TGTGCCAGCAGTACTACGGACAGGGGGCGGTGGAATCAGCCCCAGCATTTT	CASSTTDRGRWNQPQHF
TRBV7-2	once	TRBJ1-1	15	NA	TGTGCCAGCAGCCCCCCTGGGACACTGAACACTGAAGCTTTCTTT	CASSPPGTLNTEAFF
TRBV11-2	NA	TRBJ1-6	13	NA	TGTGCCAGCAGCTCAAACAGGGATTCACCCCTCCACTTT	CASSSNRDSPLHF
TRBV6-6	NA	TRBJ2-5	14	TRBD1	TGTGCCAGCAGTTCGCCGGGACAGCAAGAGACCCAGTACTTC	CASSSPGQQETQYF
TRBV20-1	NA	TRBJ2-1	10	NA	TGCAGTGCTAGACGGGGGGAGCAGTTCTTC	CSARRGEQFF
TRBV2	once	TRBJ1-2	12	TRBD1	TGTGCCAGCAGCGAGGACAGGGAGAGCTACACCTTC	CASSEDRESYTF
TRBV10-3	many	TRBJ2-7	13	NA	TGTGCCATCAGGGAACCAGGGGTTTACGAGCAGTACTTC	CAIREPGVYEQYF
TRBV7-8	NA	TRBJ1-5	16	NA	TGTGCCAGCAGCGAGGGGAGGCAGGGTGTAGGTCAGCCCCAGCATTTT	CASSEGRQGVGQPQHF
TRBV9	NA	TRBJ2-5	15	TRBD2	TGTGCCAGCAGCGTAGAGGGACTAGCGGAAGAGACCCAGTACTTC	CASSVEGLAEETQYF
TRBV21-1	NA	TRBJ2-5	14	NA	TGTGCCAGCAGCAAGCGCGTTGTACAAGAGACCCAGTACTTC	CASSKRVVQETQYF
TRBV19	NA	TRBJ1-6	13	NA	TGTGCCAGTAGTATCGGGGAGTATTCACCCCTCCACTTT	CASSIGEYSPLHF
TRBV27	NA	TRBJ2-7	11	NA	TGTGCCAGCGGCCCGGGAAACGAGCAGTACTTC	CASGPGNEQYF
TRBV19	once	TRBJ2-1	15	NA	TGTGCCAGTAGAGGGAGCGGTCTTGACTACAATGAGCAGTTCTTC	CASRGSGLDYNEQFF
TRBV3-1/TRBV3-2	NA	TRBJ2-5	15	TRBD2	TGTGCCAGCAGCCAAACTAGCGGGGGTCAAGAGACCCAGTACTTC	CASSQTSGGQETQYF
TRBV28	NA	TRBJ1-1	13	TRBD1	TGTGCCAGCAGCAGGATAGGGGGCATAGGGGCTTTCTTT	CASSRIGGIGAFF
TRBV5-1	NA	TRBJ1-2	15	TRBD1	TGCGCCAGCAGCCCCCTTGGACAGGCCCGCTATGGCTACACCTTC	CASSPLGQARYGYTF
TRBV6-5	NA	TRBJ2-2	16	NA	TGTGCCAGCAGTTACCGCCCGGGAGAGAACACCGGGGAGCTGTTTTTT	CASSYRPGENTGELFF
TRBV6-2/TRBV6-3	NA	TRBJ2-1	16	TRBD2	TGTGCCAGCAGTTACACCCCCCGCGGGGGATACAATGAGCAGTTCTTC	CASSYTPRGGYNEQFF
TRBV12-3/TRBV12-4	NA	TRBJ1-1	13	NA	TGTGCCAGCAGTTTATTCCAGGGATCCCAAGCTTTCTTT	CASSLFQGSQAFF
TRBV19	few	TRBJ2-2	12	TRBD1	TGTGCCAGTAGGACAGGGGCGGGGGAGCTGTTTTTT	CASRTGAGELFF